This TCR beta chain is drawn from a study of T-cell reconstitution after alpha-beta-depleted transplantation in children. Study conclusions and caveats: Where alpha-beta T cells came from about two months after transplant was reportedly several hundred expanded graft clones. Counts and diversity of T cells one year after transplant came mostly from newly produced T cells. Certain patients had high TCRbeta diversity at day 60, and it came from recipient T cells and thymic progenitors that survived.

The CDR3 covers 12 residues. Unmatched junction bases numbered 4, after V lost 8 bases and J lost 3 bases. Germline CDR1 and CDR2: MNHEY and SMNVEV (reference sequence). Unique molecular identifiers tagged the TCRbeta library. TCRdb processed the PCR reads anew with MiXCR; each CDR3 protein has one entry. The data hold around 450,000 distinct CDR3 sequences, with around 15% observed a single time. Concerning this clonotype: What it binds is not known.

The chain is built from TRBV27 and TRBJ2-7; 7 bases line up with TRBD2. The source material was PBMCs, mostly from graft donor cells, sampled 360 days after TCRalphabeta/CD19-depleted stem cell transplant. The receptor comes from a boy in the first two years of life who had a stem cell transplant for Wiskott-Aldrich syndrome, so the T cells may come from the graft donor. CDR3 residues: CASRDYRYEQYF. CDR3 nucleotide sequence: TGTGCCAGCCGGGACTACCGCTACGAGCAGTACTTC.